These T cell receptor delta chains were read from a single sample in a study of delta chains in infants with herpesvirus infections. TCRdb re-called the RT-PCR reads with CATT. The table shows 1,400 or so delta-chain clones, with under 35% occurring only once. The sample here was peripheral blood, taken at time point 2 of longitudinal follow-up. Every receptor here comes from a human donor who was a Ugandan infant, either HIV-exposed or HIV-unexposed (not recorded which). Each CDR3 is given with its conserved first and last residue. A D gene is named only where the DNA matches it firmly. A row's size may be missing; if present it is once, few, many or a size class.

j_gene: TRDJ1; abundance: once; v_gene: TRAV29/DV5; d_gene: NA; CDR3nt: TGTGCAGCGTCCCTTCTACGTCCTGGTGAATACACCGATAAACTCATCTTT; CDR3aa: CAASLLRPGEYTDKLIF
j_gene: TRDJ1; abundance: once; v_gene: TRDV1; d_gene: TRDD3; CDR3nt: TGTGCTCTTGGGGAAAAAAAGCCCTTACAATACTGGGGGATACGCGGGGAGGCGGGAACCGATAAACTCATCTTT; CDR3aa: CALGEKKPLQYWGIRGEAGTDKLIF
j_gene: TRDJ3; abundance: large; v_gene: TRDV2; d_gene: TRDD3; CDR3nt: TGTGCCTGTGACACCGGGGGATACTGGGACACCCGACAGATGTTTTTC; CDR3aa: CACDTGGYWDTRQMFF
j_gene: TRDJ1; abundance: large; v_gene: TRDV2; d_gene: NA; CDR3nt: TGTGCCTGTGACACCTGGGGGACCGATAAACTCATCTTT; CDR3aa: CACDTWGTDKLIF
j_gene: TRDJ1; abundance: NA; v_gene: TRDV2; d_gene: TRDD3; CDR3nt: TGTGCCTGTGACACGTCGGAGGGTCTGGGGGATTACATGGGACGCACCGATAAACTCATCTTT; CDR3aa: CACDTSEGLGDYMGRTDKLIF
j_gene: TRDJ1; abundance: NA; v_gene: TRDV1; d_gene: TRDD3; CDR3nt: TGTGCTCTTGGGGAACCCTTCCACCCATATCCCTCACTGGGGGCCTACACCGATAAACTCATCTTT; CDR3aa: CALGEPFHPYPSLGAYTDKLIF
j_gene: TRDJ2; abundance: NA; v_gene: TRDV1; d_gene: TRDD3; CDR3nt: TGTGCTCTTGGGGACAACCCATCCTTCCTCTTTACTGGGGGATACCCGACGTCGGTGACAGCACAACTCTTCTTT; CDR3aa: CALGDNPSFLFTGGYPTSVTAQLFF
j_gene: TRDJ3; abundance: large; v_gene: TRDV2; d_gene: TRDD3; CDR3nt: TGTGCCTTTGACAGACTGGGGGATTCCAGCTCCTGGGACACCCGACAGATGTTTTTC; CDR3aa: CAFDRLGDSSSWDTRQMFF
j_gene: TRDJ1; abundance: few; v_gene: TRDV1; d_gene: TRDD3; CDR3nt: TGTGCTCTTGGGGGAAGTCGACCTACGCCCGACTGGGGGTCCATCAACACCGATAAACTCATCTTT; CDR3aa: CALGGSRPTPDWGSINTDKLIF
j_gene: TRDJ1; abundance: NA; v_gene: TRDV1; d_gene: TRDD3; CDR3nt: TGTGCTCTGGCGACGCCCCCCGGACTTGTTGACTGGGGGCTACCAGAGTACACCGATAAACTCATCTTT; CDR3aa: CALATPPGLVDWGLPEYTDKLIF
j_gene: TRDJ1; abundance: NA; v_gene: TRDV2; d_gene: NA; CDR3nt: TGTGCCTGTGACACCCGGAGAAGCGGAATACCTGGACTCATCTTT; CDR3aa: CACDTRRSGIPGLIF
j_gene: TRDJ2; abundance: large; v_gene: TRAV29/DV5; d_gene: NA; CDR3nt: TGTGCAGCAAGCGCGTCCCTACGGGGGAAGTACCTCTGTGGTAGTGCTTTGACAGCACAACTCTTCTTT; CDR3aa: CAASASLRGKYLCGSALTAQLFF
j_gene: TRDJ2; abundance: large; v_gene: TRDV1; d_gene: TRDD3; CDR3nt: TGTGCTCTTGGGGAAGCCTTCCTACGACGGGATATCTGGGGGATACTTCGGCCGACAGCACAACTCTTCTTT; CDR3aa: CALGEAFLRRDIWGILRPTAQLFF
j_gene: TRDJ1; abundance: few; v_gene: TRDV1; d_gene: NA; CDR3nt: TGTGCTCTTGGGGAACCCCCTTCCCCGGGGGATCCCCCCGATAAACTCATCTTT; CDR3aa: CALGEPPSPGDPPDKLIF
j_gene: TRDJ1; abundance: large; v_gene: TRDV1; d_gene: TRDD3; CDR3nt: TGTGCTCTTGGGGAACTAGGCGGGGTGGTGTGGAACTGGGGGATAGGCACCGATAAACTCATCTTT; CDR3aa: CALGELGGVVWNWGIGTDKLIF
j_gene: TRDJ1; abundance: large; v_gene: TRDV1; d_gene: TRDD3; CDR3nt: TGTGCTCTTGGGGAGCCCGGATCTTCCCGAACTGGGGGATACAGAAGGTGCGATAAACTCATCTTT; CDR3aa: CALGEPGSSRTGGYRRCDKLIF
j_gene: TRDJ1; abundance: NA; v_gene: TRDV1; d_gene: TRDD3; CDR3nt: TGTGCTCTTGGGGATCAAAACCCTACTGATCTCTACTGGGGGATACGCCGTCCCGATAAACTCATCTTT; CDR3aa: CALGDQNPTDLYWGIRRPDKLIF